The 4 T cell receptor beta chains reported below all come from one sample, sequenced in a study of Ad26.COV2.S vaccination and SARS-CoV-2 variants. Produced via immunoSEQ multiplex PCR; TCRdb's table is partial and in-frame only. The repertoire has roughly 350,000 clones, 75% to 90% of them found once; the top ten carry around a tenth. Described treatment: 15 to 20 received Ad26.COV2.S at low or high dose, single or two shots; 5 received placebo; per-sample allocation not given. The study sampled participants on day 63 after the first vaccine or placebo injection. The sequences come from peripheral blood, collected in a trial of Ad26.COV2.S vaccine versus placebo. Source of these receptors: a person between 18 and 65 years old who received the Ad26.COV2.S COVID-19 vaccine or a placebo.

The chain couples TRBV6-5 to TRBJ1-1, with D unresolved. V was pared by 6 bases and J by 1 base, with 15 bases between. CDR1 and CDR2 (germline): MNHEY, SVGAGI. CDR3 length: 15 residues. The DNA of the CDR3 is TGTGCCAGCAGAACCTCCCAGGAGAGGAACACTGAAGCTTTCTTT. Translating gives CASRTSQERNTEAFF.

The V and J genes are TRBV29-1 and TRBJ2-1, with TRBD2 matching over 9 bases. Losses at the gene ends were 4 bases for V and 3 bases for J; bases not matched to a gene: 4. The germline V gene has CDR1 SQVTM and CDR2 ANQGSEA. The CDR3 is 14 amino acids. The CDR3 is CSVGVAGVYNEQFF. The CDR3 region has the DNA TGCAGCGTTGGTGTAGCGGGGGTCTACAATGAGCAGTTCTTC.

The gene calls are TRBV3-1 (or the pseudogene TRBV3-2) and TRBJ1-1; D gene uncertain. The V gene's germline CDR1 is LGHDT and CDR2 YNNKEL (reference sequence). The CDR3 runs 14 residues. Between the trimmed V and J ends, which lost 4 bases and 5 bases, there was a span of 14 bases. The DNA of the CDR3 is TGTGCCAGCAGCCTAGGCGTGGCGAGGACTGAAGCTTTCTTT. It encodes CASSLGVARTEAFF.

CDR3 amino acids: CASSEEGFNEKLFF. The CDR3 DNA reads TGTGCCAGCAGTGAAGAGGGGTTTAATGAAAAACTGTTTTTT. This chain connects TRBV2 to TRBJ1-4, with D possibly matching TRBD1 (5 bases). There are 14 residues in the CDR3. Trimming shortened V by 1 base and J by 4 bases, and 7 bases separated the two germline ends. Germline loops: CDR1 SNHLY, CDR2 FYNNEI.